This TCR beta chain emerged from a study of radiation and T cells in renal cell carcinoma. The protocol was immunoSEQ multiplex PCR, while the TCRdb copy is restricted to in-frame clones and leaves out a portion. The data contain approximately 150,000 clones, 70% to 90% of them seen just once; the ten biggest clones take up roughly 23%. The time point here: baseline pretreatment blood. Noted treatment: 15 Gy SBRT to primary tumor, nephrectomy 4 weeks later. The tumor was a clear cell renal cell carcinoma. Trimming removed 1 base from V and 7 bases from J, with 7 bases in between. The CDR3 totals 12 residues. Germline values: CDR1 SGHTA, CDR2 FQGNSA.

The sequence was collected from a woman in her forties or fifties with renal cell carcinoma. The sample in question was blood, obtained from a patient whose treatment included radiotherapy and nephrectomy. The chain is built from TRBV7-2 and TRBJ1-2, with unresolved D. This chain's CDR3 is CASSLGIVGYTF. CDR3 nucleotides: TGTGCCAGCAGCTTAGGGATCGTTGGCTACACCTTC.